The 7 T cell receptor beta chains reported below all come from one sample, sequenced in a study of blood T cell repertoires in COVID-19. This table comes from immunoSEQ multiplex PCR, and its TCRdb copy is limited to in-frame clones, with some not included. The table includes 120,000 or so clones, approximately 88% detected once. Source material: peripheral blood. The receptors derive from a woman between 25 and 40 years old who had recovered from COVID-19.

The V call is TRBV4-1, the J call TRBJ2-1, with 8 bases that match TRBD2. CDR1 and CDR2 from the germline V gene are MGHRA and YSYEKL. With 1 base clipped from V and 6 bases from J, the junction kept 14 bases outside the gene matches. The CDR3 is 18 amino acids. The CDR3 here is CASSQGAGGTTGSNEQFF. For the CDR3, the DNA is TGCGCCAGCAGCCAAGGGGCGGGGGGTACAACCGGATCCAATGAGCAGTTCTTC.

The J gene is TRBJ2-3, the V gene TRBV6-5, with 8 bases lining up with TRBD2. The CDR3 has 16 residues. Germline CDR1 MNHEY, CDR2 SVGAGI. Trimming cost V 1 base and J 2 bases; bases outside gene matches: 5. The CDR3 protein is CASSYYFGLATDTQYF. The CDR3 region has the DNA TGTGCCAGCAGTTACTACTTTGGACTAGCCACAGATACGCAGTATTTT.

This chain uses TRBV5-4 with TRBJ2-2, with 12 positions matching TRBD2. CDR3 length: 17 residues. Germline V gives CDR1 SGHNT, CDR2 YYREEE (reference sequence). V was pared by 0 bases and J by 5 bases, with 5 bases of the junction left unmatched. The CDR3 nucleotides read TGTGCCAGCAGCTTGGCTAGCGGGAGGGCAGGGACCGGGGAGCTGTTTTTT. Translating it yields CASSLASGRAGTGELFF. The full variable domain, in which reference TRBV5-4 and TRBJ2-2 provide the parts outside the CDR3, is ETGVTQSPTHLIKTRGQQVTLRCSSQSGHNTVSWYQQALGQGPQFIFQYYREEENGRGNFPPRFSGLQFPNYSSELNVNALELDDSALYLCASSLASGRAGTGELFFGEGSRLTVL.

The V and J genes are TRBV5-1 and TRBJ1-1, with D unresolved. Trimming removed 0 bases from V and 1 base from J, with 10 bases in between. Looked up from germline, CDR1 is SGHRS and CDR2 is YFSETQ. There are 15 residues in the CDR3. CDR3 region: CASSLAGRKNTEAFF. Written as DNA, the CDR3 is TGCGCCAGCAGCTTGGCTGGCAGGAAGAACACTGAAGCTTTCTTT.

The chain recombines TRBV28 with TRBJ1-4; D possibly corresponds to TRBD1 (5 bases). Germline assignment: CDR1 MDHEN and CDR2 SYDVKM. V lost 5 bases and J lost 4, with 11 bases in between. This CDR3 has 14 residues. CDR3 sequence (DNA): TGTGCCAGCAGTGAAGACAGATTTAATGAAAAACTGTTTTTT. The encoded protein is CASSEDRFNEKLFF.

The chain employs TRBV11-2 and TRBJ2-7; 8 bases line up with TRBD1. Germline V CDR1 and CDR2: SGHAT, FQNNGV. The CDR3 runs to 14 residues. Trimming at V came to 4 bases and at J to 1 base, leaving 3 bases not matched to a gene. The CDR3: CASSSGTGSYEQYF. In nucleotides, the CDR3 is TGTGCCAGCAGCTCCGGGACAGGATCCTACGAGCAGTACTTC.

The V and J genes are TRBV19 and TRBJ1-1; D gene ambiguous. V was pared by 5 bases and J by 0 bases, with 16 bases between. The CDR3 loop spans 16 amino acids. Germline V gene data show CDR1 as LNHDA and CDR2 as SQIVND (reference sequence). CDR3 in amino acids: CASSFPGDRVNTEAFF. DNA for the CDR3: TGTGCCAGTAGTTTCCCCGGGGATCGGGTGAACACTGAAGCTTTCTTT.